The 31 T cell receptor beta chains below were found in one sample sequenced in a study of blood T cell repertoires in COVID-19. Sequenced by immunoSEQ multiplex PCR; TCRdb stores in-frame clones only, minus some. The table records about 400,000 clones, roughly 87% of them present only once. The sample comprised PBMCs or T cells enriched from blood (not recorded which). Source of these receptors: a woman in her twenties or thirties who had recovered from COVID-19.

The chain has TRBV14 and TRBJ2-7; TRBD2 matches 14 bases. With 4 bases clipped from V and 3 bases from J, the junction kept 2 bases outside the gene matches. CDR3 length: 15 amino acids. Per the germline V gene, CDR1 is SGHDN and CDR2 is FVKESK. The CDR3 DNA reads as TGTGCCAGCAGCCGGGGACTAGCGGGGGTCTACGAGCAGTACTTC. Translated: CASSRGLAGVYEQYF.

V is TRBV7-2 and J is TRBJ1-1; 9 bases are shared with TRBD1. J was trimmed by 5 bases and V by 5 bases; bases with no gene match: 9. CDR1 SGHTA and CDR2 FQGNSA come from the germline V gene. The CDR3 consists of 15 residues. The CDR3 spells CASSPWDRAGTEAFF. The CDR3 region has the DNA TGTGCCAGCAGCCCCTGGGACAGGGCTGGGACTGAAGCTTTCTTT.

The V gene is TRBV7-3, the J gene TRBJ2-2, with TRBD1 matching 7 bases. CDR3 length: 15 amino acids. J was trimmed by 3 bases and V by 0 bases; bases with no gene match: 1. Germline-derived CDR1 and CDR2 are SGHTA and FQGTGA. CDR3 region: CASSLTGGHTGELFF. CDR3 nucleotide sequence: TGTGCCAGCAGCTTAACAGGGGGCCACACCGGGGAGCTGTTTTTT.

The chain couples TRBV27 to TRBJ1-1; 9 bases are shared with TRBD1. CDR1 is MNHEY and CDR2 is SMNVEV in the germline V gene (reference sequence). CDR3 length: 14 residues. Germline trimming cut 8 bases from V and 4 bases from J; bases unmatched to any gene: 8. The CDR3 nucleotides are TGTGCCAGCGGGACGACAGGGGGGGGCACTGAAGCTTTCTTT. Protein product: CASGTTGGGTEAFF.

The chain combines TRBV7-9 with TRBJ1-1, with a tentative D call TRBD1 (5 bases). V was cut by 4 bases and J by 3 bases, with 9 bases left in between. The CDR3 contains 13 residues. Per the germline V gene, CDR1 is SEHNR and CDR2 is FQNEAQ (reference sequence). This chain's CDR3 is CASSYAGDTEAFF. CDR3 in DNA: TGTGCCAGCAGCTACGCGGGGGACACTGAAGCTTTCTTT.

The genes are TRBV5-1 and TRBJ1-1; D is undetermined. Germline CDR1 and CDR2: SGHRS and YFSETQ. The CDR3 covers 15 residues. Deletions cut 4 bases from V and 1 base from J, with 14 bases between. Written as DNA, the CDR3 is TGCGCCAGCAGCACGTTGGGAGGGTCGAACACTGAAGCTTTCTTT. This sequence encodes CASSTLGGSNTEAFF.

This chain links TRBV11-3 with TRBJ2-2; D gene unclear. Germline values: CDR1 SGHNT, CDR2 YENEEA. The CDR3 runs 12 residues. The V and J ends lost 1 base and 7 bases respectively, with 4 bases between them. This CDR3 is CASSLGLGELFF. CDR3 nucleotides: TGTGCCAGCAGCTTAGGACTCGGGGAGCTGTTTTTT. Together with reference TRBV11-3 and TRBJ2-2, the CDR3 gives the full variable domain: EAGVVQSPRYKIIEKKQPVAFWCNPISGHNTLYWYLQNLGQGPELLIRYENEEAVDDSQLPKDRFSAERLKGVDSTLKIQPAELGDSAVYLCASSLGLGELFFGEGSRLTVL.

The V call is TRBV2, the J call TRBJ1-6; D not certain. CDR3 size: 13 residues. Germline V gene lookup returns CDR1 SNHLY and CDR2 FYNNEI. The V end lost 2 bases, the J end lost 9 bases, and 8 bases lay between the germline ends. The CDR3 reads CASSEWSSSPLHF. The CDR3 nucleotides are TGTGCCAGCAGTGAATGGAGTAGTTCACCCCTCCACTTT. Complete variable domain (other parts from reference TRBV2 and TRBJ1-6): EPEVTQTPSHQVTQMGQEVILRCVPISNHLYFYWYRQILGQKVEFLVSFYNNEISEKSEIFDDQFSVERPDGSNFTLKIRSTKLEDSAMYFCASSEWSSSPLHFGNGTRLTVT.

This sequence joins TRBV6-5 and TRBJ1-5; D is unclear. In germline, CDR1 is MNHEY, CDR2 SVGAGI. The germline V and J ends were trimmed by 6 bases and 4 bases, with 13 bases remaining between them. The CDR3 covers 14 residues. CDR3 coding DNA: TGTGCCAGCAGCACTTGGGCAGTTAATCAGCCCCAGCATTTT. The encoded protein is CASSTWAVNQPQHF.

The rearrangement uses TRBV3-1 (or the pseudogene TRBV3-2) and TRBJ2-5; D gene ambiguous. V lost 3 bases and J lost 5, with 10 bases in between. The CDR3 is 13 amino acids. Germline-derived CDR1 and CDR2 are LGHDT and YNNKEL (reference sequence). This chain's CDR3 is CASSHYSQETQYF. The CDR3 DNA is TGTGCCAGCAGCCATTATTCTCAGGAGACCCAGTACTTC.

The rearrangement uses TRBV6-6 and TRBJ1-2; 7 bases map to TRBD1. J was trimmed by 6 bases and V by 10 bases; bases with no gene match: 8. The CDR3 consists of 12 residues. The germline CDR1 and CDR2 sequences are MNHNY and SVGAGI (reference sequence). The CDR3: CATMQTGDGYTF. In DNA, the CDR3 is TGTGCCACCATGCAAACAGGGGATGGCTACACCTTC.

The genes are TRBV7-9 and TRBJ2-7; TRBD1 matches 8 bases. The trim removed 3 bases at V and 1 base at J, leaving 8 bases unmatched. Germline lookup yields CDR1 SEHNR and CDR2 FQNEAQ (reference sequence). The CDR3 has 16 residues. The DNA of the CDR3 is TGTGCCAGCAGCTTGCTCCAGACAGGGGTGTCCTACGAGCAGTACTTC. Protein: CASSLLQTGVSYEQYF. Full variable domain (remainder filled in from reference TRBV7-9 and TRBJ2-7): DTGVSQNPRHKITKRGQNVTFRCDPISEHNRLYWYRQTLGQGPEFLTYFQNEAQLEKSRLLSDRFSAERPKGSFSTLEIQRTEQGDSAMYLCASSLLQTGVSYEQYFGPGTRLTVT.

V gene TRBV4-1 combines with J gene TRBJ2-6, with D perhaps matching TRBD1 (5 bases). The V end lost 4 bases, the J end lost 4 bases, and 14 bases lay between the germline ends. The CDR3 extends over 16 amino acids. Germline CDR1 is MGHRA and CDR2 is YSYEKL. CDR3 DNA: TGCGCCAGCAGCCCCTACTCAGGGTCCGGGGCCAACGTCCTGACTTTC. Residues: CASSPYSGSGANVLTF.

The CDR3 reads CASSLDSQETQYF. In DNA, the CDR3 is TGTGCCAGCAGTTTAGACAGTCAAGAGACCCAGTACTTC. This rearrangement joins TRBV28 to TRBJ2-5; a weak D match, TRBD1 (5 bases). This CDR3 has 13 residues. From germline, CDR1 is MDHEN and CDR2 SYDVKM. V was trimmed by 2 bases and J by 2 bases, leaving 6 bases between them.

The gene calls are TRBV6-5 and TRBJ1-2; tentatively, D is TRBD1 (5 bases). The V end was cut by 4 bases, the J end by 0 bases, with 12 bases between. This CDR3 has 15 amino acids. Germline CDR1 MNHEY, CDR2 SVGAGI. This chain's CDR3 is CASSSAGHSNYGYTF. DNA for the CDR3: TGTGCCAGCAGTTCCGCAGGACACTCTAACTATGGCTACACCTTC.

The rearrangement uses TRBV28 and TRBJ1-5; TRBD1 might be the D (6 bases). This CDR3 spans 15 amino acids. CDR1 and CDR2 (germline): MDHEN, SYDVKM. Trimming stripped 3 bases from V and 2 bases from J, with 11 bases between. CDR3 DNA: TGTGCCAGCAGTTTGCGGACAGTCCGCAATCAGCCCCAGCATTTT. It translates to CASSLRTVRNQPQHF.

The CDR3 sequence is CASSFREGNTGELFF. In nucleotides, the CDR3 is TGTGCCAGCAGCTTTCGAGAGGGGAACACCGGGGAGCTGTTTTTT. The gene calls are TRBV7-3 and TRBJ2-2; tentative D call: TRBD2 (5 bases). The CDR3 runs 15 residues. The germline V gene has CDR1 SGHTA and CDR2 FQGTGA. Trimming cost V 3 bases and J 1 base, with 9 bases left between them.

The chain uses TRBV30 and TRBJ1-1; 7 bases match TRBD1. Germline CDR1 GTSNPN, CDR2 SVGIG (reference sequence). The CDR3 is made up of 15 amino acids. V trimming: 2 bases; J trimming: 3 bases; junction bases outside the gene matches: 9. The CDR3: CAWSSDRAVDTEAFF. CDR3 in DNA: TGTGCCTGGAGTTCCGACAGGGCGGTGGACACTGAAGCTTTCTTT.

This CDR3 reads CAISVQPGQGNEQFF. In nucleotides, the CDR3 is TGTGCCATCAGTGTCCAACCGGGACAGGGGAATGAGCAGTTCTTC. The genes are TRBV10-3 and TRBJ2-1, with 10 bases matching TRBD1. The V gene end was trimmed by 4 bases and the J gene end by 7 bases; junction bases not matched to a gene: 7. Germline CDR1 is ENHRY and CDR2 is SYGVKD. CDR3 length: 15 amino acids.

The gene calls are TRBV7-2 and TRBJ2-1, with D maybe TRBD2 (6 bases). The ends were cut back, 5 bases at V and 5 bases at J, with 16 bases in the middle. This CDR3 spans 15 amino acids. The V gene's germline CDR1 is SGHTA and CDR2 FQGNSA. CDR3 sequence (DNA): TGTGCCAGCAGCGCCGGGGCTAGCGCTAACAATGAGCAGTTCTTC. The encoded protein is CASSAGASANNEQFF.

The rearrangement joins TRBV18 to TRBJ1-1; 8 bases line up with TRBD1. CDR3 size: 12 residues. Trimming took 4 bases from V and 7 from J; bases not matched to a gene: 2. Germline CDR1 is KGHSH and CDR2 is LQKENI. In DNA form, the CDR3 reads TGTGCCAGCTCACAACAGGGGGATGAAGCTTTCTTT. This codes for CASSQQGDEAFF.

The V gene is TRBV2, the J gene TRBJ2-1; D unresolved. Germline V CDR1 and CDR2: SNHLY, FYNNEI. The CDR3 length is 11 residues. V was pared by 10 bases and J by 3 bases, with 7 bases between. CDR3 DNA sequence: TGTGCCACACAGTACTACAATGAGCAGTTCTTC. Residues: CATQYYNEQFF.

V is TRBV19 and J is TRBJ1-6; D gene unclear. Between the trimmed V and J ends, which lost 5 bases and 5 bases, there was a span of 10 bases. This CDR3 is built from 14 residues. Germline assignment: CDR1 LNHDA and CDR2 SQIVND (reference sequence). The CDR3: CASSFRSNNSPLHF. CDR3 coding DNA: TGTGCCAGTAGTTTCCGATCTAATAATTCACCCCTCCACTTT.

In DNA form, the CDR3 reads TGTGCCAGCAGTGAAGCCAGGGGACAGGGGGCAGATACGCAGTATTTT. Encoded protein: CASSEARGQGADTQYF. The chain carries TRBV6-1 and TRBJ2-3; 11 positions match TRBD1. Germline CDR1 and CDR2: MNHNS and SASEGT. V was clipped by 0 bases and J by 4 bases; unmatched bases: 3. The CDR3 covers 16 residues.

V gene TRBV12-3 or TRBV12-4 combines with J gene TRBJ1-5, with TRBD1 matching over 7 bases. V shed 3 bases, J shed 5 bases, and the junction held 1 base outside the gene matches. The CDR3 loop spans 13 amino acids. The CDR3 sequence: CASSFTGDQPQHF. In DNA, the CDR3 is TGTGCCAGCAGTTTCACAGGGGATCAGCCCCAGCATTTT.

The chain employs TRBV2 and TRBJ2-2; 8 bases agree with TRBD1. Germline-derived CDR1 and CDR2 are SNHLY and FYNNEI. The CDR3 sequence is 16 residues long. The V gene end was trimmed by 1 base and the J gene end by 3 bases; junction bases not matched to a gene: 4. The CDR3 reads CASSEEGRGHTGELFF. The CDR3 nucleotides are TGTGCCAGCAGTGAAGAGGGCAGGGGGCACACCGGGGAGCTGTTTTTT.

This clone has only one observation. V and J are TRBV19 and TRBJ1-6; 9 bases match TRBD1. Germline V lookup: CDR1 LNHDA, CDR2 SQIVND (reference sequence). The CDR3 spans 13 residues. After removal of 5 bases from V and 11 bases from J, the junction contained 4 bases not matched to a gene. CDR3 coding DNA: TGTGCCAGTAGTCCTGGGACAGGGCCACCCCTCCACTTT. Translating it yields CASSPGTGPPLHF.

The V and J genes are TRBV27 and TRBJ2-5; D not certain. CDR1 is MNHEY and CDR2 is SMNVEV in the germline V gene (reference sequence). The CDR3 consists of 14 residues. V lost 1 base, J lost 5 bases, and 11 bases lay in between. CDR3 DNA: TGTGCCAGCAGTTTATGGCCAGGCAAGGAGACCCAGTACTTC. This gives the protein CASSLWPGKETQYF.

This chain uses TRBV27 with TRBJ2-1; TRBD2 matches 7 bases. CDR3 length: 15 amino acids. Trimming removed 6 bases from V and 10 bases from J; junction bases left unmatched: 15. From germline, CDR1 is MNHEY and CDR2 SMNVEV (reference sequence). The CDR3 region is CASRPILGRAREQFF. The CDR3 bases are TGTGCCAGCAGACCGATTCTGGGGAGGGCCAGAGAGCAGTTCTTC.

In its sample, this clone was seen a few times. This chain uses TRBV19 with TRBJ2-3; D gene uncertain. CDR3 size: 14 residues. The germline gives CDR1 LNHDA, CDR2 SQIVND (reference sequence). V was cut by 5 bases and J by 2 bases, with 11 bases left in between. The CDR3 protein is CASSPVFYTDTQYF. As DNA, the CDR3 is TGTGCCAGTAGTCCTGTCTTCTACACAGATACGCAGTATTTT.

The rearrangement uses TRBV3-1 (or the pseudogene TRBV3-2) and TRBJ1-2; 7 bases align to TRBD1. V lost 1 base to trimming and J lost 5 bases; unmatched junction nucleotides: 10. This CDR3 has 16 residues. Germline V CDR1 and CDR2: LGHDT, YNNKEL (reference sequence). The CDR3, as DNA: TGTGCCAGCAGCCAAGTGGGGACAGAGGGCGAATATGGCTACACCTTC. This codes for CASSQVGTEGEYGYTF.